This T cell receptor beta chain was found in a study of T-cell memory formation after mild COVID-19. Study-level points and caveats: Among contracting clones, CD4+ were mainly CM/EM and CD8+ enriched in EMRA. For second-wave clones that peaked at day 37, SARS-CoV-2 specificity went unverified. Clones that shrank (day 15 to 85) were balanced CD4/CD8, whereas later expanders leaned CD4+.

Researchers used 5'RACE with constant-segment primers to make TCR alpha and TCR beta cDNA libraries that carry sample barcodes and UMIs. MiXCR, applied by TCRdb to the 5' RACE reads, yields one record per CDR3 protein. Counted here are roughly 310,000 distinct CDR3 sequences, about 15% occurring once; the ten biggest clones make up roughly 20%. V shed 5 bases and J 4 bases; nucleotides not matched to a gene: 4. Germline V gene data show CDR1 as LNHNV and CDR2 as YYDKDF (reference sequence). The CDR3 consists of 13 residues. As to this clonotype: Antigen unknown.

This clonotype was obtained from a man aged 18-30 years who had mild COVID-19 (a few samples of this study predate the infection). Cell type and time point are not known. What was sequenced was PBMCs or a T cell subset sorted from them (not recorded which). The rearrangement joins TRBV15 to TRBJ2-7; 8 bases align to TRBD1. In DNA form, the CDR3 reads TGTGCCACCAGCCGGGACAGGTTGTACGAGCAGTACGTC. It specifies CATSRDRLYEQYV.